The 24 T cell receptor beta chains below come from one sample, sequenced in a study of CD8 T cells in ankylosing spondylitis. MiXCR, applied by TCRdb to the 5' RACE reads, yields one record per CDR3 protein. The data hold about 260,000 distinct CDR3 sequences, with 15% to 20% observed a single time. Material for sequencing was blood, either unsorted or a sorted T cell fraction (not recorded which). These TCRs come from a male donor with ankylosing spondylitis or in good health (not recorded which).

This clonotype was counted only a few times. The V and J genes are TRBV28 and TRBJ2-7; 8 bases match TRBD1. Germline lookup yields CDR1 MDHEN and CDR2 SYDVKM. This CDR3 spans 16 amino acids. The V and J ends lost 6 bases and 3 bases, in that order; junction bases with no gene match: 13. CDR3 in DNA: TGTGCCAGCAGCGCCGGGACAGGTCCTAGGGGCTACGAGCAGTACGTC. It translates to CASSAGTGPRGYEQYV.

This sequence joins TRBV7-6 and TRBJ2-1; D is unclear. CDR1 SGHVS and CDR2 FNYEAQ come from the germline V gene. The CDR3 has 14 residues. V gave up 3 bases and J gave up 9 bases, with 15 bases separating them. CDR3 in DNA: TGTGCCAGCAGCTTTGCGCCGACCGGTGCTGAGCAGTTCTTC. This gives the protein CASSFAPTGAEQFF.

This clonotype came up many times. The J gene is TRBJ2-5, the V gene TRBV5-1; D not resolved. V gave up 0 bases and J gave up 3 bases, with 9 bases separating them. This CDR3 is built from 14 residues. Germline-derived CDR1 and CDR2 are SGHRS and YFSETQ. The CDR3 DNA sequence: TGCGCCAGCAGCTTGGGTGGCGTAGAAGAGACCCAGTACTTC. This sequence encodes CASSLGGVEETQYF.

This clonotype occurred many times. The CDR3 sequence is CASSTTVNTEAFF. CDR3 sequence (DNA): TGTGCCAGCAGTACTACAGTGAACACTGAAGCTTTCTTT. The V and J genes are TRBV9 and TRBJ1-1; the D is unclear. The CDR3 length is 13 residues. Trimming removed 5 bases at V and 0 bases at J, with 8 bases between. Germline V CDR1 and CDR2: SGDLS, YYNGEE. Supplemented by reference TRBV9 and TRBJ1-1, the full variable domain reads DSGVTQTPKHLITATGQRVTLRCSPRSGDLSVYWYQQSLDQGLQFLIQYYNGEERAKGNILERFSAQQFPDLHSELNLSSLELGDSALYFCASSTTVNTEAFFGQGTRLTVV.

The chain employs TRBV11-2 and TRBJ2-2; 7 nucleotides align to TRBD1. Germline CDR1 and CDR2: SGHAT and FQNNGV. The length of the CDR3 is 14 residues. Trimming cost V 7 bases and J 3 bases; bases outside gene matches: 5. The CDR3 bases are TGTGCCAGCAACCAAGACAGGGACACCGGGGAGCTGTTTTTT. This codes for CASNQDRDTGELFF. Combining the CDR3 with reference TRBV11-2 and TRBJ2-2 gives the whole variable domain EAGVAQSPRYKIIEKRQSVAFWCNPISGHATLYWYQQILGQGPKLLIQFQNNGVVDDSQLPKDRFSAERLKGVDSTLKIQPAKLEDSAVYLCASNQDRDTGELFFGEGSRLTVL.

The sample holds a few counts of this clonotype. J is TRBJ1-5 and V is TRBV20-1; 7 nucleotides align to TRBD1. Germline V gives CDR1 DFQATT, CDR2 SNEGSKA (reference sequence). This CDR3 spans 12 amino acids. V was clipped by 3 bases and J by 7 bases; unmatched bases: 3. The CDR3 is CSARGDSQPQHF. CDR3 DNA sequence: TGCAGTGCTAGGGGGGACAGCCAGCCCCAGCATTTT.

The table lists this clonotype with a few counts. The J gene is TRBJ2-1, the V gene TRBV12-3 or TRBV12-4; maybe TRBD2 (5 bases). CDR3 length: 14 amino acids. V lost 2 bases and J 4 bases, leaving 9 bases between the germline ends. The CDR3 sequence is CASSLPGTYNEQFF. The CDR3 DNA reads as TGTGCCAGCAGTTTACCGGGAACGTACAATGAGCAGTTCTTC.

This clonotype was recorded a few times. The gene calls are TRBV2 and TRBJ2-3; D is ambiguous. Per germline, CDR1 SNHLY and CDR2 FYNNEI. The V end lost 8 bases, the J end lost 3 bases, and 12 bases lay between the germline ends. The CDR3 extends over 13 amino acids. This chain's CDR3 is CASSTTGTDTQYF. CDR3 sequence (DNA): TGTGCCAGCTCCACCACCGGAACAGATACGCAGTATTTT.

About this clonotype: A junction end diverges from the germline sequence, so it may reflect a read error. The chain employs TRBV2 and TRBJ2-1, with D unclear. Germline assignment: CDR1 SNHLY and CDR2 FYNNEI. The CDR3 spans 15 residues. The CDR3 DNA sequence: TGTGCCAGCACTGAAGACTCCCCCTCCTACAATGAGCAGTTCTTC. This encodes CASTEDSPSYNEQFF.

The V call is TRBV5-1, the J call TRBJ2-1; TRBD1 or TRBD2 may be the D gene (6 bases each). V shed 5 bases and J shed 4 bases, with 13 bases lying between them. The CDR3 is 14 residues long. Per germline, CDR1 SGHRS and CDR2 YFSETQ. CDR3 sequence reads: CASSGRGDYNEQFF. In DNA, the CDR3 is TGCGCCAGCAGTGGTAGGGGGGATTACAATGAGCAGTTCTTC. Supplemented by reference TRBV5-1 and TRBJ2-1, the full variable domain reads KAGVTQTPRYLIKTRGQQVTLSCSPISGHRSVSWYQQTPGQGLQFLFEYFSETQRNKGNFPGRFSGRQFSNSRSEMNVSTLELGDSALYLCASSGRGDYNEQFFGPGTRLTVL.

This clonotype was observed a handful of times. The J gene is TRBJ2-1, the V gene TRBV15, with 15 bases lining up with TRBD2. With V trimmed by 2 bases and J by 8 bases, 7 bases remained unmatched. CDR3 size: 17 residues. In germline, CDR1 is LNHNV, CDR2 YYDKDF (reference sequence). The CDR3 coding sequence is TGTGCCACCAGCAGACCCCTAGGACTAGCGGGAGGGGATGAGCAGTTCTTC. Its protein product is CATSRPLGLAGGDEQFF.

This clonotype was recorded a few times. The chain employs TRBV20-1 and TRBJ2-4, with D hard to call. This CDR3 comprises 14 residues. Trimming stripped 0 bases from V and 4 bases from J, with 10 bases between. Germline V gene sequence: CDR1 DFQATT, CDR2 SNEGSKA (reference sequence). The CDR3 DNA follows: TGCAGTGCTAGAGATCCAATTGGGAAAAACATTCAGTACTTC. Protein product: CSARDPIGKNIQYF.

This clonotype appeared many times. The V gene is TRBV5-1, the J gene TRBJ2-1, with 8 bases identical to TRBD2. V shed 4 bases, J shed 0 bases, and the junction held 12 bases outside the gene matches. The CDR3 runs to 18 residues. The germline gives CDR1 SGHRS, CDR2 YFSETQ. The CDR3 DNA reads as TGCGCCAGCAGCCGGAGGCTAGCGGGCCTTAGCTCCTACAATGAGCAGTTCTTC. Translating it yields CASSRRLAGLSSYNEQFF.

The V and J genes are TRBV6-1 and TRBJ2-7; D remains unclear. The CDR3 length is 13 residues. The germline V gene has CDR1 MNHNS and CDR2 SASEGT. Trimming stripped 6 bases from V and 2 bases from J, with 11 bases between. The CDR3 is CASSVALAYEQYV. The DNA of the CDR3 is TGTGCCAGCAGCGTGGCGCTGGCCTACGAGCAGTACGTC.

V gene TRBV7-8 combines with J gene TRBJ2-7, with TRBD1 identical over 8 bases. Germline V gene data show CDR1 as SGHVS and CDR2 as FQNEAQ. The CDR3 contains 12 residues. The CDR3 bases are TGTGCCAGCAGTCGACAGGGGAGCGAGCAGTGCGTC. Translation: CASSRQGSEQCV.

The gene calls are TRBV20-1 and TRBJ2-5; 9 positions match TRBD1. CDR3 length equals 15 residues. With V trimmed by 0 bases and J by 3 bases, 5 bases remained unmatched. CDR1 DFQATT and CDR2 SNEGSKA come from the germline V gene (reference sequence). CDR3 DNA: TGCAGTGCTAGAGATTGGGGACAGGGAAAAGAGACCCAGTACTTC. Translating it yields CSARDWGQGKETQYF.

In this sample, this clonotype turned up a few times. V is TRBV11-1 and J is TRBJ1-3; a weak D match, TRBD1 (6 bases). Trimming took off 3 bases at V and 2 bases at J, with 23 bases between the two ends. The germline gives CDR1 SGHAT, CDR2 FQDESV (reference sequence). The CDR3 is 19 amino acids. The CDR3 region is CASSFSPLTGGKAGNTIYF. The CDR3, as DNA: TGTGCCAGCAGCTTCTCCCCTTTGACAGGAGGCAAAGCTGGAAACACCATATATTTT.

The chain is built from TRBV7-3 and TRBJ2-1, with D possibly TRBD2 on 5 matching bases. CDR1 SGHTA and CDR2 FQGTGA come from the germline V gene. The CDR3 has 16 residues. V was cut by 1 base and J by 6 bases, with 16 bases left in between. Here the CDR3 DNA reads TGTGCCAGCAGCTTAAACGCGGCTAGCATTCCCAATGAGCAGTTCTTC. This codes for CASSLNAASIPNEQFF.

This clonotype was seen a few times. V and J are TRBV15 and TRBJ1-5; 10 bases match TRBD1. Germline V lookup: CDR1 LNHNV, CDR2 YYDKDF (reference sequence). J was trimmed by 7 bases and V by 5 bases; bases with no gene match: 8. The CDR3 spans 15 residues. The CDR3 here is CATSLPDRGRQPQHF. The CDR3 DNA follows: TGTGCCACCAGCCTACCAGACAGGGGGCGGCAGCCCCAGCATTTT.

This clonotype was seen at least ten times. The chain joins TRBV7-3 to TRBJ1-1; tentatively, D is TRBD1 (6 bases). CDR3 size: 15 residues. Per the germline V gene, CDR1 is SGHTA and CDR2 is FQGTGA. Trimming shortened V by 4 bases and J by 2 bases, and 14 bases separated the two germline ends. DNA for the CDR3: TGTGCCAGCAGCTCAAGATTACAGGGAAACACTGAAGCTTTCTTT. Amino acid sequence: CASSSRLQGNTEAFF.

In this sample, this clonotype turned up a few times. One end of the junction is discordant with germline, which a read error may explain. The chain employs TRBV6-1 and TRBJ2-4, with 10 nucleotides matching TRBD1. The CDR3 has 16 amino acids. Germline values: CDR1 MNHNS, CDR2 SASEGT. The DNA for the CDR3 is TGTGCCAGCAGCGAAGGACAGGGGGTAGGGAAAAACATTCAGTACTTC. Amino acid sequence: CASSEGQGVGKNIQYF.

Written as DNA, the CDR3 is TGTGCCAGTAGTACCCGTTCCGGGGCCACCGGGGAGCTGTTTTTT. Encoded protein: CASSTRSGATGELFF. This rearrangement joins TRBV19 to TRBJ2-2; tentatively, D is TRBD1 or TRBD2 (5 bases each). Per the germline V gene, CDR1 is LNHDA and CDR2 is SQIVND (reference sequence). Trimming shortened V by 4 bases and J by 4 bases, and 13 bases separated the two germline ends. This CDR3 contains 15 residues.

Points on this clonotype: At one end the junction does not follow the germline gene, possibly because of a read error. The chain has TRBV9 and TRBJ2-1; possible D gene TRBD2, 6 bases. Germline V lookup: CDR1 SGDLS, CDR2 YYNGEE. The CDR3 runs to 15 residues. CDR3: CASSGGAGSYSEQFF. The CDR3 nucleotides read TGTGCCAGCAGCGGTGGGGCGGGGTCCTACAGTGAGCAGTTCTTC.

This clonotype was detected only a few times. CDR3 sequence (DNA): TGTGCCAGCAGTCCGGGGACAGGGAGGAACACTGAAGCTTTCTTT. Residues: CASSPGTGRNTEAFF. This chain joins TRBV6-2 or TRBV6-3 and TRBJ1-1; TRBD1 agrees at 9 bases. V was pared by 5 bases and J by 1 base, with 5 bases of the junction left unmatched. Germline CDR1 and CDR2: MNHEY and SVGEGT. This CDR3 contains 15 residues.